Given below is one T cell receptor (beta chain) in context. This entry comes from a study of blood T cell repertoires in COVID-19. Study-level background: The samples span acute and convalescent COVID-19 from the United States, Italy and Spain. Sources were T cells, B-cell-depleted T cells, or PBMCs; the material itself was cDNA or gDNA.

The repertoire was sequenced with immunoSEQ multiplex PCR; TCRdb's copy has only in-frame clones and lacks some. This table holds 280,000 or so clones, about nine tenths found once. V was clipped by 2 bases and J by 4 bases, with 8 bases between them. The CDR3 is made up of 13 amino acids. Germline values: CDR1 KGHSH, CDR2 LQKENI. Before they entered the study, exposed participants had met a COVID-19 case within 2 weeks. Sample: PBMCs or T cells enriched from blood (not recorded which). V gene TRBV18 combines with J gene TRBJ2-5, with D possibly matching TRBD2 (5 bases). This TCR derives from a woman between 50 and 59 years old who had been exposed to COVID-19. The CDR3 spells CASSPSEAETQYF. Here the CDR3 DNA reads TGTGCCAGCTCACCATCGGAGGCAGAGACCCAGTACTTC.